This is a list of T cell receptor beta chains from one sample in a study of T cell responses to AZD1222 COVID-19 vaccine. Data came from immunoSEQ multiplex PCR; TCRdb stores just in-frame clones and leaves some out. This sample yields about 110,000 clones, of which around 94% are seen a single time; roughly 2% belongs to the top ten. This specimen was peripheral blood, taken on day 0 of AZD1222 vaccination. The receptors here all came from an adult in good health. Both conserved end residues are part of each CDR3. A D gene is named only where the DNA matches it firmly. Expanded clones are given a class, and other clones once, few, many or no size at all.

>once|TRBD2|TRBJ2-3|TRBV19
CASSIGGVAGGQDTQYF
TGTGCCAGTAGTATTGGAGGTGTGGCGGGAGGGCAAGATACGCAGTATTTT
>.|TRBD1|TRBJ1-2|TRBV10-3
CAISESTGLNYGYTF
TGTGCCATCAGTGAGTCGACAGGGCTAAACTATGGCTACACCTTC
>.|.|TRBJ1-5|TRBV18
CASSPLPDRDNQPQHF
TGTGCCAGCTCACCACTCCCCGACAGAGACAATCAGCCCCAGCATTTT
>.|.|TRBJ1-2|TRBV7-8
CASSLEFRQAYTF
TGTGCCAGCAGCTTAGAGTTTAGGCAGGCTTACACCTTC
>.|.|TRBJ1-2|TRBV6-1
CASSELGTTYGYTF
TGTGCCAGCAGTGAATTAGGCACCACCTATGGCTACACCTTC
>few|.|TRBJ2-7|TRBV5-5
CASSLVGRSYEQYF
TGTGCCAGCAGCTTGGTGGGCAGGTCCTACGAGCAGTACTTC
>.|.|TRBJ1-2|TRBV28
CASKSEGILQGYTF
TGTGCCAGCAAGAGTGAGGGGATTTTGCAAGGCTACACCTTC
>.|.|TRBJ1-4|TRBV4-2
CASSSATTNEKLFF
TGTGCCAGCAGCTCGGCAACAACTAATGAAAAACTGTTTTTT
>.|.|TRBJ1-2|TRBV3-1/TRBV3-2
CASSQAGSSYGYTF
TGTGCCAGCAGCCAAGCAGGGTCCTCATATGGCTACACCTTC
>.|.|TRBJ2-6|TRBV28
CASSLSSGANVLTF
TGTGCCAGCAGTTTAAGCTCTGGGGCCAACGTCCTGACTTTC
>.|.|TRBJ1-2|TRBV28
CASSTQIIGGYTF
TGTGCCAGCAGTACCCAAATAATAGGTGGCTACACCTTC
>.|.|TRBJ1-1|TRBV18
CASSQVVGGNTEAFF
TGTGCCAGCTCCCAAGTCGTGGGCGGGAACACTGAAGCTTTCTTT
>.|.|TRBJ2-1|TRBV5-8
CASSLVGGSYNEQFF
TGTGCCAGCAGCTTGGTCGGCGGTTCTTACAATGAGCAGTTCTTC
>.|TRBD1|TRBJ1-6|TRBV28
CASSPQARDRVWGSPLHF
TGTGCCAGCAGTCCACAAGCTCGGGACAGGGTCTGGGGTTCACCCCTCCACTTT
>.|.|TRBJ1-2|TRBV28
CASSLRQAPYGYTF
TGTGCCAGCAGTCTCAGACAGGCCCCATATGGCTACACCTTC
>.|.|TRBJ1-1|TRBV5-1
CASSLDIGNTEAFF
TGCGCCAGCAGCCTGGACATAGGGAACACTGAAGCTTTCTTT
>once|TRBD1|TRBJ1-6|TRBV5-1
CASSWTGGNSPLHF
TGCGCCAGCAGCTGGACAGGGGGCAATTCACCCCTCCACTTT
>.|TRBD1|TRBJ1-1|TRBV3-1/TRBV3-2
CASSQAGQGMNTEAFF
TGTGCCAGCAGCCAAGCGGGACAGGGGATGAACACTGAAGCTTTCTTT
>.|TRBD1|TRBJ1-2|TRBV6-5
CASSGTAFAYGYTF
TGTGCCAGCAGCGGGACAGCCTTTGCCTATGGCTACACCTTC
>.|TRBD2|TRBJ2-1|TRBV7-9
CASSRTSGRFDEQFF
TGTGCCAGCAGCAGGACTAGCGGGAGGTTCGATGAGCAGTTCTTC
>.|TRBD1|TRBJ1-6|TRBV6-5
CASRIDRGQNSPLHF
TGTGCCAGCAGGATCGACAGGGGGCAAAATTCACCCCTCCACTTT
>.|TRBD2|TRBJ2-2|TRBV28
CASRTPGLAGINTGELFF
TGTGCCAGCAGGACCCCGGGACTAGCGGGGATAAACACCGGGGAGCTGTTTTTT
>.|.|TRBJ1-2|TRBV5-4
CASSLGRDGYGYTF
TGTGCCAGCAGCTTGGGTCGGGACGGCTATGGCTACACCTTC
>once|.|TRBJ2-7|TRBV10-1
CASSVGRDNEQYF
TGCGCCAGCAGTGTAGGCAGGGACAACGAGCAGTACTTC
>.|.|TRBJ1-1|TRBV5-1
CASSLEGAQTEAFF
TGCGCCAGCAGCTTGGAAGGGGCGCAGACTGAAGCTTTCTTT
>.|TRBD1|TRBJ1-2|TRBV5-1
CASSLAQMGTGDGYTF
TGCGCCAGCAGCTTGGCCCAGATGGGGACAGGGGACGGCTACACCTTC
>.|TRBD1|TRBJ1-2|TRBV5-4
CASSNHDRVIMAYGYTF
TGTGCCAGCAGCAACCACGACAGGGTAATTATGGCCTATGGCTACACCTTC
>.|TRBD1|TRBJ1-6|TRBV19
CASQTGDVTAPLHF
TGTGCCAGTCAGACAGGGGACGTGACGGCGCCCCTCCACTTT
>.|.|TRBJ1-6|TRBV18
CASSPVTVSTSPLHF
TGTGCCAGCTCACCAGTGACAGTTTCAACTTCACCCCTCCACTTT
>.|.|TRBJ1-1|TRBV4-3
CASSQDRDTEAFF
TGCGCCAGCAGCCAAGATCGGGACACTGAAGCTTTCTTT
>.|TRBD1|TRBJ1-1|TRBV12-5
CASGTGTGLLNTEAFF
TGTGCTAGTGGAACGGGGACAGGGTTACTTAACACTGAAGCTTTCTTT
>.|.|TRBJ1-5|TRBV5-8
CASSLGTFSNQPQHF
TGTGCCAGCAGCCTGGGGACATTTAGCAATCAGCCCCAGCATTTT
>.|.|TRBJ2-3|TRBV6-6
CASRQRQVSTDTQYF
TGTGCCAGCAGGCAACGACAGGTTAGCACAGATACGCAGTATTTT
>.|.|TRBJ1-6|TRBV7-2
CASSLVNSPLHF
TGTGCCAGCAGCTTAGTGAATTCACCCCTCCACTTT
>.|TRBD1|TRBJ1-1|TRBV3-1/TRBV3-2
CASINRGGTEAFF
TGTGCCAGCATCAACAGGGGGGGCACTGAAGCTTTCTTT
>.|.|TRBJ1-1|TRBV7-3
CASSCEGPPNGAYEAFF
TGTGCCAGCAGCTGTGAGGGGCCTCCGAACGGAGCCTATGAAGCTTTCTTT
>once|.|TRBJ2-1|TRBV9
CASSPRTQTRDNEQFF
TGTGCCAGCAGCCCGCGGACTCAGACGCGGGACAATGAGCAGTTCTTC
>.|TRBD1|TRBJ1-1|TRBV11-3
CASSWGGQGAIWAFF
TGTGCCAGCAGCTGGGGCGGACAGGGGGCGATTTGGGCTTTCTTT
>.|.|TRBJ2-7|TRBV9
CASSVDQGRVYEQYF
TGTGCCAGCAGCGTAGATCAGGGGAGGGTGTACGAGCAGTACTTC
>.|.|TRBJ2-7|TRBV29-1
CSVDGLPGRVNEQYF
TGCAGCGTTGACGGGCTCCCCGGGAGAGTCAACGAGCAGTACTTC
>.|.|TRBJ2-7|TRBV4-1
CASSQDVTPYEQYF
TGCGCCAGCAGCCAAGATGTGACCCCCTACGAGCAGTACTTC
>.|.|TRBJ2-7|TRBV12-5
CASARGYEQYF
TGTGCTAGTGCTCGGGGTTACGAGCAGTACTTC
>once|.|TRBJ1-3|TRBV11-2
CASQSSGNTIYF
TGTGCCAGCCAGAGCTCTGGAAACACCATATATTTT
>once|.|TRBJ2-3|TRBV27
CASSFAPHSDTQYF
TGTGCCAGCAGTTTTGCCCCTCATTCAGATACGCAGTATTTT
>.|.|TRBJ2-7|TRBV4-1
CASSPRDQRDEQYF
TGCGCCAGCAGCCCCCGGGACCAGAGGGACGAGCAGTACTTC
>.|TRBD2|TRBJ2-1|TRBV5-1
CASSLGGLANGGNEQFF
TGCGCCAGCAGCTTGGGTGGACTAGCGAACGGAGGCAATGAGCAGTTCTTC
>.|.|TRBJ2-3|TRBV11-3
CASSLGTDTQYF
TGTGCCAGCAGCTTAGGGACAGATACGCAGTATTTT
>.|.|TRBJ2-2|TRBV28
CASSLSGGSTGELFF
TGTGCCAGCAGTTTGTCCGGGGGCAGCACCGGGGAGCTGTTTTTT
>.|.|TRBJ1-2|TRBV7-2
CASGRRNGYTF
TGTGCCAGCGGGAGGAGAAACGGCTACACCTTC
>once|.|TRBJ2-5|TRBV6-5
CASSSTGKETQYF
TGTGCCAGCAGTTCGACAGGAAAAGAGACCCAGTACTTC
>.|.|TRBJ1-5|TRBV18
CASRQGLNQPQHF
TGTGCCAGCCGCCAGGGATTAAATCAGCCCCAGCATTTT
>.|TRBD1|TRBJ2-7|TRBV11-1
CASSRDRGPHEQYF
TGTGCCAGCAGCCGGGACAGGGGGCCCCACGAGCAGTACTTC
>.|.|TRBJ2-2|TRBV7-3
CASSLFRSGTGELFF
TGTGCCAGCAGCTTATTCCGAAGCGGGACCGGGGAGCTGTTTTTT
>.|.|TRBJ2-5|TRBV11-2
CASSLDPAAEELNGRETQYF
TGTGCCAGCAGCTTAGACCCTGCGGCAGAGGAATTGAATGGACGGGAGACCCAGTACTTC
>.|.|TRBJ1-6|TRBV5-5
CASSLRFSYNSPLHF
TGTGCCAGCAGCTTGCGGTTTAGCTATAATTCACCCCTCCACTTT
>few|TRBD2|TRBJ2-7|TRBV5-6
CASSLRLAGVEQYF
TGTGCCAGCAGCCTTCGACTAGCGGGAGTCGAGCAGTACTTC